These 14 T cell receptor beta chains share one sample of origin, sequenced in a study of OX40 agonist ivuxolimab in advanced cancers. Clones were read by immunoSEQ multiplex PCR, and TCRdb kept only the in-frame ones, dropping some. The table records about 120,000 clones, 85% to 90% of them present only once. The sample was CD4+ or CD8+ T cells sorted from blood, taken in a trial of the OX40 agonist ivuxolimab. These receptors came from an adult with an advanced solid tumor such as melanoma, head and neck, liver or kidney cancer.

The chain recombines TRBV6-5 with TRBJ1-1, with 7 bases lining up with TRBD1. The CDR3 has 15 residues. Trimming cost V 5 bases and J 3 bases; bases outside gene matches: 9. From germline, CDR1 is MNHEY and CDR2 SVGAGI. CDR3 sequence reads: CASSKLQGTDTEAFF. The CDR3 nucleotides read TGTGCCAGCAGTAAGTTACAGGGGACCGACACTGAAGCTTTCTTT.

V gene TRBV2 combines with J gene TRBJ2-7; 10 bases align to TRBD1. The CDR3 is 16 amino acids. From germline, CDR1 is SNHLY and CDR2 FYNNEI. Germline trimming cut 6 bases from V and 2 bases from J; bases unmatched to any gene: 10. CDR3 in DNA: TGTGCCAGCAGCCCTATGGGACAGGGGATTCCCTACGAGCAGTACTTC. Amino acid sequence: CASSPMGQGIPYEQYF.

V is TRBV6-5 and J is TRBJ1-2; the match to TRBD1 covers 7 bases. The junction had 7 bases not matched to a gene; V was cut back by 5 bases and J by 7 bases. Germline V gene sequence: CDR1 MNHEY, CDR2 SVGAGI. CDR3 length equals 13 residues. The CDR3 here is CASSQTGLGGYTF. In DNA form, the CDR3 reads TGTGCCAGCAGTCAGACAGGGTTAGGTGGCTACACCTTC.

This clone has a handful of counts. The rearrangement joins TRBV28 to TRBJ2-7, with D unclear. The CDR3 spans 11 residues. The germline CDR1 and CDR2 sequences are MDHEN and SYDVKM. V lost 4 bases to trimming and J lost 3 bases, with 4 bases between them. The DNA for the CDR3 is TGTGCCAGCAGTTCTAACTACGAGCAGTACTTC. As protein: CASSSNYEQYF.

The chain recombines TRBV5-5 with TRBJ2-2, with 10 bases aligning to TRBD2. The CDR3 is 19 residues long. After removal of 4 bases from V and 2 bases from J, the junction contained 14 bases not matched to a gene. Germline V lookup: CDR1 SGHKS, CDR2 YYEKEE (reference sequence). The CDR3 sequence is CASSLSHRIAGGNTGELFF. Here the CDR3 DNA reads TGTGCCAGCAGCCTCTCACACCGAATAGCGGGGGGTAACACCGGGGAGCTGTTTTTT.

This chain joins TRBV27 and TRBJ2-1, with 15 bases that match TRBD2. V lost 2 bases and J lost 4; bases outside the gene matches: 3. The CDR3 consists of 17 residues. Germline V lookup: CDR1 MNHEY, CDR2 SMNVEV (reference sequence). The CDR3 reads CASSLRTSGGGYNEQFF. The CDR3 coding sequence is TGTGCCAGCAGTTTAAGGACTAGCGGGGGGGGTTACAATGAGCAGTTCTTC.

The CDR3 loop reads CASSLGGTSTDTQYF. The CDR3 bases are TGCGCCAGCAGCTTGGGAGGGACTAGCACAGATACGCAGTATTTT. The chain combines TRBV5-1 with TRBJ2-3; D is possibly TRBD2 (6 bases). This CDR3 has 15 amino acids. From germline, CDR1 is SGHRS and CDR2 YFSETQ. Trimming pared 0 bases from V and 0 bases from J, leaving 8 bases between.

The V gene is TRBV5-6, the J gene TRBJ2-1, with a tentative D call TRBD1 (6 bases). CDR1 is SGHDT, CDR2 YYEEEE, per germline. Trimming cost V 5 bases and J 2 bases, with 14 bases left between them. The CDR3 is made up of 15 amino acids. In DNA form, the CDR3 reads TGTGCCAGCAGTTTTACAGGGACCCCCTACAATGAGCAGTTCTTC. Translated: CASSFTGTPYNEQFF.

This clone was seen a handful of times. The CDR3 loop is CASSFGDRGYEQYF. CDR3 in DNA: TGTGCCAGCAGTTTCGGAGACAGGGGGTACGAGCAGTACTTC. The chain carries TRBV27 and TRBJ2-7, with TRBD1 matching 9 bases. Germline V gene data show CDR1 as MNHEY and CDR2 as SMNVEV (reference sequence). V gave up 3 bases and J gave up 4 bases; unmatched junction bases: 4. The CDR3 extends over 14 amino acids.

CDR3 nucleotides: TGTGCCAGCTCACCAGGACGGGGACAAGAGACCCAGTACTTC. Protein product: CASSPGRGQETQYF. V usage is TRBV18 and J usage is TRBJ2-5; TRBD2 might be the D (5 bases). The CDR3 covers 14 residues. Germline V gene sequence: CDR1 KGHSH, CDR2 LQKENI. Trimming left V 2 bases short and J 2 bases short, with 9 bases between.

The genes are TRBV5-6 and TRBJ2-3; D not certain. Germline lookup yields CDR1 SGHDT and CDR2 YYEEEE. The V end lost 0 bases, the J end lost 3 bases, and 8 bases lay between the germline ends. The length of the CDR3 is 14 residues. CDR3 sequence reads: CASSLVFGTDTQYF. CDR3 bases: TGTGCCAGCAGCTTGGTATTCGGAACAGATACGCAGTATTTT.

This clone was counted between two and nine times. The chain has TRBV11-2 and TRBJ2-1; 7 bases are shared with TRBD2. The CDR3 has 14 amino acids. V was pared by 4 bases and J by 4 bases, with 4 bases of the junction left unmatched. Per germline, CDR1 SGHAT and CDR2 FQNNGV. The CDR3 DNA reads as TGTGCCAGCAGCTCCAGAGCGGGGTACAATGAGCAGTTCTTC. Translated: CASSSRAGYNEQFF. The full variable domain, its missing parts supplied by reference TRBV11-2 and TRBJ2-1, is EAGVAQSPRYKIIEKRQSVAFWCNPISGHATLYWYQQILGQGPKLLIQFQNNGVVDDSQLPKDRFSAERLKGVDSTLKIQPAKLEDSAVYLCASSSRAGYNEQFFGPGTRLTVL.

As for this clone: Other DNA sequences in this sample translate to the same CDR3. This chain links TRBV28 with TRBJ1-5; 10 bases map to TRBD1. This CDR3 is built from 14 residues. Germline CDR1 reads MDHEN; CDR2 reads SYDVKM. V shed 3 bases and J 4 bases; nucleotides not matched to a gene: 0. CDR3 bases: TGTGCCAGCAGTTTGGGACAGGGGAATCAGCCCCAGCATTTT. This encodes CASSLGQGNQPQHF. The variable domain in full, with the rest retrieved from reference TRBV28 and TRBJ1-5, is DVKVTQSSRYLVKRTGEKVFLECVQDMDHENMFWYRQDPGLGLRLIYFSYDVKMKEKGDIPEGYSVSREKKERFSLILESASTNQTSMYLCASSLGQGNQPQHFGDGTRLSIL.

The chain carries TRBV6-5 and TRBJ2-7; 10 bases align to TRBD1. This CDR3 has 14 residues. Germline V CDR1 and CDR2: MNHEY, SVGAGI. The J segment lost 2 bases and the V segment lost 7 bases, leaving 5 bases of the junction unmatched. The CDR3, as DNA: TGTGCCAGCAAAAGACAGGGGGCTCCCTACGAGCAGTACTTC. Protein: CASKRQGAPYEQYF.